This T cell receptor beta chain was identified during a study of chemoradiotherapy in HPV16-positive cancers. Study summary: Two HPV16-positive patients' cells yielded candidate HPV-specific clones and common motifs.

Findings and limits, study-wide: Candidate HPV-specific clones and E7-related TCR motifs grew in tumor during treatment. Better recurrence-free survival went with HPV-responsive T-cell expansion in HPV16-positive patients. Only two HPV16-positive patients supplied the functional HPV-specificity definition.

Comment on this clone: Its specificity is not known.

Profiling relied on immunoSEQ multiplex PCR, and the TCRdb table lists in-frame clones only, not all of them. Seen here are about 600 clones, 94% observed once, and the top ten hold roughly 6.4%. CDR1 and CDR2 from the germline V gene are MGHRA and YSYEKL. V was pared by 0 bases and J by 1 base, with 9 bases between. This CDR3 spans 15 amino acids. V is TRBV4-1 and J is TRBJ2-5; D call uncertain. Source: tumor tissue, taken from a patient who underwent chemoradiotherapy. The source of this sequence is a human donor with HPV-associated anogenital cancer. The chain's CDR3 is CASSQDWNGQETQYF. The CDR3, as DNA: TGCGCCAGCAGCCAAGATTGGAACGGCCAAGAGACCCAGTACTTC.